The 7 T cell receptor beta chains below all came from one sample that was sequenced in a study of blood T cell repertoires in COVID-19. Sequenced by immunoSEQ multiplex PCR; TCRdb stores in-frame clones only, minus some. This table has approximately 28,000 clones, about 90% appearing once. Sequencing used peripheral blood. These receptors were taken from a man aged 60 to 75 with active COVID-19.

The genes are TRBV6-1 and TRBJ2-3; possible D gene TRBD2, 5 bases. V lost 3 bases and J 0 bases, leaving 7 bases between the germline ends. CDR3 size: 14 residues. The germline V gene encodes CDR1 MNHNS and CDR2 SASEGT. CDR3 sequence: CASSESGSTDTQYF. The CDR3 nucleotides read TGTGCCAGCAGTGAGTCGGGAAGCACAGATACGCAGTATTTT.

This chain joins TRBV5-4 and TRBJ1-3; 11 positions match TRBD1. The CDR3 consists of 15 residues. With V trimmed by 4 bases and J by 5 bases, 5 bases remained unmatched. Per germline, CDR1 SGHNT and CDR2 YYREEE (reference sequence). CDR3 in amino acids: CASSTGQGARNTIYF. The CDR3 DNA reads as TGTGCCAGCAGCACCGGACAGGGGGCTAGAAACACCATATATTTT.

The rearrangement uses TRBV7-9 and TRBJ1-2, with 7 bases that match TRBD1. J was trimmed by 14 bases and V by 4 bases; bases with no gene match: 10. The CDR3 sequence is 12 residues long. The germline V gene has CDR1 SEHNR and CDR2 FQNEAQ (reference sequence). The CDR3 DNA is TGTGCCAGCAGCTCCATCGACAGGGCGGGGACCTTC. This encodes CASSSIDRAGTF.

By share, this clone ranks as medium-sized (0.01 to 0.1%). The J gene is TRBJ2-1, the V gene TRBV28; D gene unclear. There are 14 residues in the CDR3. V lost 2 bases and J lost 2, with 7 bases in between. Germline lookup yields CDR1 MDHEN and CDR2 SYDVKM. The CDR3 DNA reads TGTGCCAGCAGTTTAGGCGGCGCCTACAATGAGCAGTTCTTC. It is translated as CASSLGGAYNEQFF.

CDR3 loop: CASSNWVRPGTRGEQYF. CDR3 sequence (DNA): TGTGCCAGTAGTAATTGGGTCCGTCCCGGGACTAGAGGCGAGCAGTACTTC. This chain connects TRBV19 to TRBJ2-7; 8 bases match TRBD2. V lost 4 bases and J lost 6; bases outside the gene matches: 17. Germline V lookup: CDR1 LNHDA, CDR2 SQIVND (reference sequence). The CDR3 is 17 residues long.

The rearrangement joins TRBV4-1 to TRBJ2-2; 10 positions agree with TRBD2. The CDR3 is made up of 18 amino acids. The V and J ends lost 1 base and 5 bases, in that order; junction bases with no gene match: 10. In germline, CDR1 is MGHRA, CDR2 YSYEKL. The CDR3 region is CASSQAGSGGAFTGELFF. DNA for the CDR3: TGCGCCAGCAGCCAAGCGGGAAGCGGGGGGGCTTTTACCGGGGAGCTGTTTTTT.

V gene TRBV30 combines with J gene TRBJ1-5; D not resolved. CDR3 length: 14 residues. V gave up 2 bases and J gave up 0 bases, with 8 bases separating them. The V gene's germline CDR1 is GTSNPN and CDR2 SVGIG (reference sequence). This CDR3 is CAWSTGSSNQPQHF. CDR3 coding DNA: TGTGCCTGGAGTACCGGGAGTAGCAATCAGCCCCAGCATTTT.